The clone carrying this TCR beta chain was observed many times. CDR3 length: 15 amino acids. Germline CDR1 reads LGHDT; CDR2 reads YNNKEL (reference sequence). Losses at the gene ends were 8 bases for V and 5 bases for J; bases not matched to a gene: 13. These data are taken from a study of identical twins. A single record per CDR3 protein comes from TCRdb applying MiXCR to the 5' RACE reads. The sample records around 160,000 distinct CDR3 sequences, around 3.6% being singletons. The material sequenced was memory T cells sorted from blood. The receptor was isolated from a man between 18 and 29 years old in good health. This chain uses TRBV3-1 with TRBJ2-5; 8 bases are shared with TRBD1. CDR3 protein: CASGPRTGNGETQYF. The CDR3 DNA follows: TGTGCCAGCGGGCCTAGGACAGGGAACGGCGAGACCCAGTACTTC.